Described below is a single T cell receptor (beta chain) sequence and its context. The V end was cut by 3 bases, the J end by 3 bases, with 14 bases between. The CDR3 totals 15 residues. The V gene's germline CDR1 is ENHRY and CDR2 SYGVKD. The sample belongs to a study of blood T cell repertoires in COVID-19. Study-level information: T cells, B-cell-depleted T cells, or PBMCs provided the cDNA or gDNA that served as material.

Measured with immunoSEQ multiplex PCR; TCRdb has only the in-frame clones, and not every one. The table includes 300,000 or so clones, around 90% detected once. The source material was PBMCs or T cells enriched from blood (not recorded which). The receptor was isolated from a man aged 60 to 69 who had recovered from COVID-19. The V call is TRBV10-3, the J call TRBJ2-5, with D possibly matching TRBD2 (6 bases). The CDR3 DNA is TGTGCCATCAGTGAATCGGGACTGGAGGAAGAGACCCAGTACTTC. It translates to CAISESGLEEETQYF.